The rows below give T cell receptor beta chains drawn from one sample of a study of shared clonotypes between healthy human individuals. TCRdb's copy holds only in-frame clones and misses some; the assay was immunoSEQ multiplex PCR. The table lists fewer than 700,000 clones, 85% to 95% of them singletons. The sample taken for sequencing was naive CD8+ T cells sorted from blood. The source is a woman in her thirties in good health. CDR3s include the opening cysteine and the closing phenylalanine or tryptophan. A D gene is named only where the DNA matches it firmly. Some rows have no size entry. The others give once, few or many, or a class for an expanded clone.

d_gene,abundance,v_gene,j_gene,CDR3nt,CDR3aa
.,.,TRBV28,TRBJ1-2,TGTGCGGCCGGGGGGCCCGACTATGGCTACACCTTC,CAAGGPDYGYTF
.,.,TRBV11-3,TRBJ1-1,TGTGCCAGCAGCTCTCTCGGCGGGGGTGAAGCTTTCTTT,CASSSLGGGEAFF
.,.,TRBV29-1,TRBJ2-5,TGCAGCGTCCGGACTGAAAAGACCCAGTACTTC,CSVRTEKTQYF
.,.,TRBV5-4,TRBJ1-1,TGTGCCAGCAGCTTGGAGGACCCCTGGACGGACATGAACACTGAAGCTTTCTTT,CASSLEDPWTDMNTEAFF
.,.,TRBV29-1,TRBJ2-5,TGCAGCGTTGCGGCAGAGTACCAAGAGACCCAGTACTTC,CSVAAEYQETQYF
TRBD2,.,TRBV15,TRBJ2-5,TGTGCCACCAGCGGGATCGGGAGGGCCGGGGTGGAGACCCAGTACTTC,CATSGIGRAGVETQYF
.,.,TRBV29-1,TRBJ2-7,TGCAGCGTTGGAGTACCCTACGAGCAGTACTTC,CSVGVPYEQYF
.,.,TRBV28,TRBJ1-6,TGTGCCAGCTCCGACCGCAGTTCACCCCTCCACTTT,CASSDRSSPLHF
.,.,TRBV29-1,TRBJ2-7,TGCAGCGTTGAAGACGCCAGAAACTACGAGCAGTACTTC,CSVEDARNYEQYF
TRBD2,.,TRBV27,TRBJ2-7,TGTGCCAGCAGTTTAGCGGGAGGAACGTACGAGCAGTACTTC,CASSLAGGTYEQYF
.,.,TRBV7-3,TRBJ2-2,TGTGCCAGCAGTAACATACAGGGTGGGGAGCTGTTTTTT,CASSNIQGGELFF
.,.,TRBV13,TRBJ2-7,TGTGCCAGCAGCTTACGGACGGCATCATACGAGCAGTACTTC,CASSLRTASYEQYF
.,.,TRBV20-1,TRBJ2-7,TGCAGTGCTAGCGAGACCTACGAGCAGTACTTC,CSASETYEQYF
TRBD1,.,TRBV4-1,TRBJ1-3,TGCGCCAGCAGCCAAGGACAGGGAACTGGAAACACCATATATTTT,CASSQGQGTGNTIYF
.,.,TRBV19,TRBJ2-7,TGTGCCAGTAGTCTCCGACAGTCCTCCTACGAGCAGTACTTC,CASSLRQSSYEQYF
.,.,TRBV15,TRBJ1-5,TGTGCCACCAGCCAAACTGGGAGTTACAATCAGCCCCAGCATTTT,CATSQTGSYNQPQHF
TRBD1,.,TRBV27,TRBJ1-2,TGTGCCAGCAGTCCCACGCCTTTGGGACAGGGGGGTGGCTACACCTTC,CASSPTPLGQGGGYTF
.,.,TRBV5-1,TRBJ1-2,TGCGCCAGCAGCTCAGGGGAGGGCTATGGCTACACCTTC,CASSSGEGYGYTF
TRBD1,.,TRBV27,TRBJ1-1,TGTGCCAGCAGCCGGGACAGGGGCACTGAAGCTTTCTTT,CASSRDRGTEAFF
.,.,TRBV7-2,TRBJ2-1,TGTGCCAGCAGCGCATCCAGGGCTGAGCAGTTCTTC,CASSASRAEQFF
TRBD1,once,TRBV7-8,TRBJ1-1,TGTGCCAGCAGCTCGACAGGGGTAAGATCCACTGAAGCTTTCTTT,CASSSTGVRSTEAFF
TRBD1,.,TRBV27,TRBJ1-1,TGTGCCAGCAGTTCGGACAGGCGCAGGTTGGACACTGAAGCTTTCTTT,CASSSDRRRLDTEAFF
TRBD2,.,TRBV5-1,TRBJ2-1,TGCGCCAGCAGCTTGAGTCTAGCGGATGGCAATGAGCAGTTCTTC,CASSLSLADGNEQFF
.,.,TRBV14,TRBJ2-5,TGTGCCAGCAGCCAAGTCCCGGCAAGTCCTCAAGAGACCCAGTACTTC,CASSQVPASPQETQYF
TRBD2,.,TRBV4-1,TRBJ2-5,TGCGCCAGCAGCCAAGGGGGGGCTAGCGGGAGGGCCTTAGAGACCCAGTACTTC,CASSQGGASGRALETQYF
TRBD1,once,TRBV7-9,TRBJ2-1,TGTGCCAGCAGCTTCAACCGGGACAGGTCAAATGAGCAGTTCTTC,CASSFNRDRSNEQFF
.,.,TRBV27,TRBJ1-1,TGTGCCAGCCGGGAGCTGGGGACTGAAGCTTTCTTT,CASRELGTEAFF
.,.,TRBV5-6,TRBJ2-5,TGTGCCAGCAGCTTGGCTCTCCAAGAGACCCAGTACTTC,CASSLALQETQYF
TRBD2,.,TRBV27,TRBJ2-7,TGTGCCAGCAGCTGGACTAGCGAATACGAGCAGTACTTC,CASSWTSEYEQYF
.,.,TRBV13,TRBJ2-4,TGTGCCAGCAGCTCCGAAAACATTCAGTACTTC,CASSSENIQYF
.,once,TRBV9,TRBJ2-1,TGTGCCAGCAGCGCTCCCGGGACTGGCTCCTACAATGAGCAGTTCTTC,CASSAPGTGSYNEQFF
.,.,TRBV27,TRBJ2-7,TGTGCCAGCATGGATTTGTCGGGCCCCCTGGGGGGCGAGCAGTACTTC,CASMDLSGPLGGEQYF
.,.,TRBV28,TRBJ1-2,TGTGCCAGCAGTTTATGGGTGGGGGCTGGGGGCTACACCTTC,CASSLWVGAGGYTF
TRBD2,.,TRBV27,TRBJ2-7,TGTGCCAGCAGTCTCACACCGGGACTAGCGCGAGAAAACGAGCAGTACTTC,CASSLTPGLARENEQYF
TRBD2,.,TRBV29-1,TRBJ2-7,TGCAGCGTGACTAGCGGATTAACCTACGAGCAGTACTTC,CSVTSGLTYEQYF
.,.,TRBV5-1,TRBJ2-5,TGCGCCAGCAGCTTGGGAGGCGTGGAGACCCAGTACTTC,CASSLGGVETQYF
.,.,TRBV5-1,TRBJ1-1,TGCGCCAGCAACCTCTATCGGCCGAACACTGAAGCTTTCTTT,CASNLYRPNTEAFF
.,.,TRBV9,TRBJ2-7,TGTGCCAGCAGCGTAGAGGGGACATCCTACGAGCAGTACTTC,CASSVEGTSYEQYF
.,.,TRBV4-1,TRBJ1-5,TGCGCCAGCAGCCAAGTAGATTATCAGCCCCAGCATTTT,CASSQVDYQPQHF